The 20 T cell receptor beta chains given below trace back to one sample, sequenced in a study of T cells in tumors after PD-1 blockade. Clones were sequenced by immunoSEQ multiplex PCR, and TCRdb holds only the in-frame ones, with some missing. This table holds around 49,000 clones, approximately 81% found once. This specimen was PBMCs, taken before anti-PD-1 treatment. All receptors derive from a human donor with basal cell carcinoma.

This clone was picked up one time. The rearrangement uses TRBV5-1 and TRBJ1-1; 7 nucleotides match TRBD1. CDR1 and CDR2 from the germline V gene are SGHRS and YFSETQ. Trimming took 4 bases from V and 6 from J; bases not matched to a gene: 15. The CDR3 covers 16 residues. The CDR3 region is CASSPGFNRGGAEAFF. The CDR3 DNA reads TGCGCCAGCAGCCCGGGGTTTAACAGGGGCGGGGCTGAAGCTTTCTTT.

This chain connects TRBV6-5 to TRBJ1-5, with 8 bases fitting TRBD1. Unmatched junction bases numbered 10, after V lost 5 bases and J lost 7 bases. This CDR3 spans 15 amino acids. Germline V gives CDR1 MNHEY, CDR2 SVGAGI. CDR3 region: CASSPPGQGFQPQHF. As DNA, the CDR3 is TGTGCCAGCAGTCCCCCCGGACAGGGCTTCCAGCCCCAGCATTTT.

This chain's CDR3 is CSVERVQEWGQYF. CDR3 bases: TGCAGCGTTGAGAGGGTGCAGGAGTGGGGACAGTACTTC. The chain uses TRBV29-1 and TRBJ2-5; D may be TRBD2 (5 bases). The CDR3 contains 13 residues. From germline, CDR1 is SQVTM and CDR2 ANQGSEA. V was cut by 3 bases and J by 11 bases, with 19 bases left in between.

This clone was seen only once. This rearrangement joins TRBV27 to TRBJ2-7; the D gene is possibly TRBD1 (6 bases). The V gene lost 2 bases and the J gene lost 3 bases, with 8 bases spanning the gap. This CDR3 region has 13 residues. The germline CDR1 and CDR2 sequences are MNHEY and SMNVEV (reference sequence). Here the CDR3 reads CASSLGQNYEQYF. DNA of the CDR3: TGTGCCAGCAGTTTAGGACAGAACTACGAGCAGTACTTC.

This clone was seen a few times. This chain's CDR3 is CASSEDTVGRYTEAFF. CDR3 nucleotide sequence: TGTGCCAGCAGTGAAGATACCGTGGGACGTTACACTGAAGCTTTCTTT. The chain couples TRBV2 to TRBJ1-1; a possible D gene is TRBD1 (5 bases). This CDR3 is built from 16 residues. V lost 1 base and J 3 bases, leaving 15 bases between the germline ends. Germline lookup yields CDR1 SNHLY and CDR2 FYNNEI. The entire variable domain, with the rest obtained from reference TRBV2 and TRBJ1-1, is as follows: EPEVTQTPSHQVTQMGQEVILRCVPISNHLYFYWYRQILGQKVEFLVSFYNNEISEKSEIFDDQFSVERPDGSNFTLKIRSTKLEDSAMYFCASSEDTVGRYTEAFFGQGTRLTVV.

V usage is TRBV15 and J usage is TRBJ2-3; 8 positions agree with TRBD2. This CDR3 region has 19 residues. Germline V lookup: CDR1 LNHNV, CDR2 YYDKDF (reference sequence). Unmatched junction bases numbered 14, after V lost 1 base and J lost 2 bases. Written as DNA, the CDR3 is TGTGCCACCAGCAGAGGGATCCCCAGCGGGGGAGTCTTCACAGATACGCAGTATTTT. Translating it yields CATSRGIPSGGVFTDTQYF.

The chain is built from TRBV30 and TRBJ1-3; D not certain. With 5 bases removed from V and 4 bases from J, the gap between germline ends came to 6 bases. The CDR3 runs to 11 residues. Germline V CDR1 and CDR2: GTSNPN, SVGIG (reference sequence). This chain's CDR3 is CAWHIGNTIYF. The CDR3 coding sequence is TGTGCCTGGCATATCGGAAACACCATATATTTT.

The CDR3 bases are TGTGCCAGCTCACCCGCGGACAGGGGGTCCCAGCATTTT. It yields the protein CASSPADRGSQHF. The chain has TRBV18 and TRBJ1-5; 10 bases agree with TRBD1. V was pared by 3 bases and J by 11 bases, with 4 bases of the junction left unmatched. The CDR3 loop spans 13 amino acids. CDR1 is KGHSH, CDR2 LQKENI, per germline.

V is TRBV18 and J is TRBJ2-7, with 9 bases fitting TRBD2. V gave up 6 bases and J gave up 5 bases; unmatched junction bases: 23. Germline V gene lookup returns CDR1 KGHSH and CDR2 LQKENI. This CDR3 comprises 19 residues. The CDR3 DNA reads as TGTGCCAGCTCCCCCACCGGACCACTTTTGCGGGGGGGCGTACACGAGCAGTACTTC. Translated, it gives CASSPTGPLLRGGVHEQYF.

J is TRBJ2-7 and V is TRBV3-1 (or the pseudogene TRBV3-2), with 8 bases lining up with TRBD1. Per the germline V gene, CDR1 is LGHDT and CDR2 is YNNKEL (reference sequence). The CDR3 contains 15 residues. The trim removed 4 bases at V and 5 bases at J, leaving 10 bases unmatched. The CDR3 bases are TGTGCCAGCAGCCCATCGGACAGGGTCCGAGACGAGCAGTACTTC. Translated: CASSPSDRVRDEQYF.

The chain is built from TRBV2 and TRBJ2-5; D might be TRBD2 (6 bases). Germline assignment: CDR1 SNHLY and CDR2 FYNNEI. The CDR3 totals 14 residues. V lost 2 bases to trimming and J lost 7 bases, with 14 bases between them. CDR3 amino acids: CASSESGPQPTQYF. DNA of the CDR3: TGTGCCAGCAGTGAAAGCGGGCCCCAGCCGACCCAGTACTTC.

By its share, this clone is medium-sized. The chain has TRBV4-1 and TRBJ1-3; TRBD1 matches 7 bases. CDR1 MGHRA and CDR2 YSYEKL come from the germline V gene. The CDR3 extends over 15 amino acids. The V gene end was trimmed by 4 bases and the J gene end by 3 bases; junction bases not matched to a gene: 6. CDR3 sequence: CASSPTRDSGNTIYF. The CDR3 DNA follows: TGCGCCAGCAGCCCTACCCGGGACAGTGGAAACACCATATATTTT.

This chain links TRBV28 with TRBJ1-1, with 8 bases aligning to TRBD1. V lost 5 bases to trimming and J lost 3 bases; unmatched junction nucleotides: 20. CDR1 is MDHEN and CDR2 is SYDVKM in the germline V gene. The CDR3 totals 19 residues. DNA of the CDR3: TGTGCCAGCAGTCCCCGTCGAATAGGGCAGGGGGCGCGGGACACTGAAGCTTTCTTT. This codes for CASSPRRIGQGARDTEAFF.

The chain has TRBV30 and TRBJ2-1; no clear D. With 1 base removed from V and 2 bases from J, the gap between germline ends came to 6 bases. CDR1 GTSNPN and CDR2 SVGIG come from the germline V gene (reference sequence). The CDR3 is made up of 13 amino acids. Here the CDR3 reads CAWSEGTYNEQFF. The CDR3, as DNA: TGTGCCTGGAGTGAGGGAACCTACAATGAGCAGTTCTTC.

The chain uses TRBV10-3 and TRBJ2-1, with no clear D. Germline V gene data show CDR1 as ENHRY and CDR2 as SYGVKD. V lost 0 bases and J lost 4, with 7 bases in between. The length of the CDR3 is 14 residues. CDR3 in amino acids: CAISESEPYNEQFF. The CDR3 nucleotides read TGTGCCATCAGTGAGTCTGAGCCGTACAATGAGCAGTTCTTC.

J is TRBJ2-5 and V is TRBV2; 9 bases fit TRBD1. The V and J ends lost 6 bases and 5 bases, in that order; junction bases with no gene match: 4. The CDR3 length is 13 residues. Germline V gives CDR1 SNHLY, CDR2 FYNNEI. The CDR3 loop reads CASSRTGVETQYF. CDR3 nucleotide sequence: TGTGCCAGCAGCCGGACAGGGGTTGAGACCCAGTACTTC.

Here the CDR3 reads CASSPDLDSDRRYGYTF. CDR3 coding DNA: TGTGCCAGCAGCCCCGACCTTGACAGTGATCGTCGCTATGGCTACACCTTC. The genes are TRBV5-5 and TRBJ1-2, with a weak D call TRBD1 (5 bases). In germline, CDR1 is SGHKS, CDR2 YYEKEE (reference sequence). The CDR3 runs 17 residues. The V gene lost 4 bases and the J gene lost 4 bases, with 23 bases spanning the gap.

This sequence joins TRBV19 and TRBJ1-1, with D unclear. The length of the CDR3 is 15 residues. Deletions cut 3 bases from V and 0 bases from J, with 11 bases between. Germline assignment: CDR1 LNHDA and CDR2 SQIVND (reference sequence). CDR3 bases: TGTGCCAGTAGTATTCTCCCCAGGATGAACACTGAAGCTTTCTTT. It encodes CASSILPRMNTEAFF.

The V call is TRBV5-1, the J call TRBJ2-3; 9 bases are a match to TRBD2. This CDR3 region has 15 residues. Germline trimming cut 4 bases from V and 2 bases from J; bases unmatched to any gene: 5. CDR1 and CDR2 (germline): SGHRS, YFSETQ. The CDR3 bases are TGCGCCAGCAGCCGGATAGCGGGGGCCACAGATACGCAGTATTTT. Translation: CASSRIAGATDTQYF.

This chain connects TRBV29-1 to TRBJ2-1; D possibly corresponds to TRBD1 (6 bases). Deletions cut 4 bases from V and 0 bases from J, with 10 bases between. Germline V CDR1 and CDR2: SQVTM, ANQGSEA. This CDR3 spans 14 amino acids. CDR3 coding DNA: TGCAGCGTTGTAAGGGGGAGCTCCTACAATGAGCAGTTCTTC. It is translated as CSVVRGSSYNEQFF.